What follows are 20 T cell receptor beta chains derived from one specimen sequenced in a study of blood T cell repertoires in COVID-19. The protocol was immunoSEQ multiplex PCR, while the TCRdb copy is restricted to in-frame clones and leaves out a portion. The table lists 200,000 or so clones, around four fifths of them singletons. The sequencing sample was made of peripheral blood. These receptor sequences come from a woman aged 60-75 years who had recovered from COVID-19.

The rearrangement links TRBV19 to TRBJ1-1; 8 bases fit TRBD1. CDR1 and CDR2 from the germline V gene are LNHDA and SQIVND (reference sequence). Trimming cost V 4 bases and J 11 bases; bases outside gene matches: 6. The CDR3 extends over 12 amino acids. The CDR3 nucleotides read TGTGCCAGTAGTAGCAGGGGGCTGGGGGCTTTCTTT. Translating it yields CASSSRGLGAFF. Full variable domain (remainder filled in from reference TRBV19 and TRBJ1-1): DGGITQSPKYLFRKEGQNVTLSCEQNLNHDAMYWYRQDPGQGLRLIYYSQIVNDFQKGDIAEGYSVSREKKESFPLTVTSAQKNPTAFYLCASSSRGLGAFFGQGTRLTVV.

The V and J genes are TRBV4-1 and TRBJ2-3; D unclear. The CDR3 covers 15 residues. CDR1 and CDR2 (germline): MGHRA, YSYEKL. V lost 4 bases and J 6 bases, leaving 17 bases between the germline ends. In DNA form, the CDR3 reads TGCGCCAGCAGCCCAATTAGGCGAGGAAGGGATACGCAGTATTTT. It encodes CASSPIRRGRDTQYF.

The chain is built from TRBV6-6 and TRBJ1-1; tentative D call: TRBD1 (5 bases). With 1 base removed from V and 1 base from J, the gap between germline ends came to 13 bases. Germline CDR1 reads MNHNY; CDR2 reads SVGAGI (reference sequence). The CDR3 covers 16 residues. The CDR3 nucleotides are TGTGCCAGCAGTTACTACGCAGGGTGGGCGAACACTGAAGCTTTCTTT. This gives the protein CASSYYAGWANTEAFF.

V and J are TRBV4-3 and TRBJ1-1; D is undetermined. The germline V and J ends were trimmed by 0 bases and 0 bases, with 8 bases remaining between them. The CDR3 runs to 15 residues. Germline CDR1 is LGHNA and CDR2 is YSLEER. The CDR3 region is CASSQDRGMNTEAFF. Written as DNA, the CDR3 is TGCGCCAGCAGCCAAGATCGGGGTATGAACACTGAAGCTTTCTTT.

The CDR3 loop is CSVEVETRNEKLFF. DNA of the CDR3: TGCAGCGTTGAAGTGGAGACCCGGAATGAAAAACTGTTTTTT. The chain is built from TRBV29-1 and TRBJ1-4; D is undetermined. This CDR3 is built from 14 residues. In germline, CDR1 is SQVTM, CDR2 ANQGSEA. The V end was cut by 1 base, the J end by 5 bases, with 11 bases between.

The chain couples TRBV7-9 to TRBJ2-5; 8 nucleotides align to TRBD1. The junction had 3 bases not matched to a gene; V was cut back by 1 base and J by 5 bases. The CDR3 runs to 14 residues. CDR1 and CDR2 (germline): SEHNR, FQNEAQ (reference sequence). In nucleotides, the CDR3 is TGTGCCAGCAGCTTAGTGACAGGGGTGGAGACCCAGTACTTC. This gives the protein CASSLVTGVETQYF.

The J gene is TRBJ1-5, the V gene TRBV29-1; 8 positions match TRBD1. This CDR3 is built from 13 residues. The germline V gene encodes CDR1 SQVTM and CDR2 ANQGSEA. V shed 5 bases and J 4 bases; nucleotides not matched to a gene: 4. The CDR3 spells CSVSGGRNQPQHF. The CDR3 nucleotides read TGCAGCGTTTCAGGGGGCCGGAATCAGCCCCAGCATTTT.

The chain couples TRBV27 to TRBJ1-2; TRBD1 agrees at 9 bases. CDR1 and CDR2 from the germline V gene are MNHEY and SMNVEV (reference sequence). The trim removed 4 bases at V and 3 bases at J, leaving 9 bases unmatched. This CDR3 contains 16 residues. The CDR3 is CASSSNRGRKYYGYTF. CDR3 in DNA: TGTGCCAGCAGTTCCAACAGGGGGCGAAAGTACTATGGCTACACCTTC.

This sequence joins TRBV30 and TRBJ2-1; 9 nucleotides line up with TRBD1. V dropped 4 bases and J dropped 4; count of bases not matched to a gene: 2. Germline values: CDR1 GTSNPN, CDR2 SVGIG (reference sequence). The CDR3 consists of 13 residues. DNA of the CDR3: TGTGCCTGGAAACAGGGGGCTTACAATGAGCAGTTCTTC. It is translated as CAWKQGAYNEQFF.

The CDR3 DNA is TGTGCCAGCTCCGGAGAGTCAAAGACGCAGTATTTT. Encoded protein: CASSGESKTQYF. V gene TRBV2 combines with J gene TRBJ2-3; no clear D gene. Per the germline V gene, CDR1 is SNHLY and CDR2 is FYNNEI. Trimming pared 8 bases from V and 9 bases from J, leaving 15 bases between. The CDR3 totals 12 residues. Complete variable domain (other parts from reference TRBV2 and TRBJ2-3): EPEVTQTPSHQVTQMGQEVILRCVPISNHLYFYWYRQILGQKVEFLVSFYNNEISEKSEIFDDQFSVERPDGSNFTLKIRSTKLEDSAMYFCASSGESKTQYFGPGTRLTVL.

The genes are TRBV11-2 and TRBJ1-2; D possibly corresponds to TRBD1 (5 bases). The CDR3 is 14 residues long. The germline V gene encodes CDR1 SGHAT and CDR2 FQNNGV. Between the trimmed V and J ends, which lost 0 bases and 4 bases, there was a span of 9 bases. The CDR3 loop reads CASSLDRVGYGYTF. The CDR3 DNA follows: TGTGCCAGCAGCTTAGACAGGGTGGGCTATGGCTACACCTTC.

The chain is built from TRBV4-3 and TRBJ2-1, with 12 bases lining up with TRBD2. The CDR3 is made up of 14 amino acids. Germline trimming cut 6 bases from V and 8 bases from J; bases unmatched to any gene: 5. Germline loops: CDR1 LGHNA, CDR2 YSLEER. As DNA, the CDR3 is TGCGCCAGCAGTCTAGCGGGGGGGCCCTATGAGCAGTTCTTC. Its protein product is CASSLAGGPYEQFF.

The V gene is TRBV11-2, the J gene TRBJ2-1, with 9 positions matching TRBD2. The junction had 5 bases not matched to a gene; V was cut back by 0 bases and J by 8 bases. This CDR3 contains 15 residues. The germline gives CDR1 SGHAT, CDR2 FQNNGV. CDR3 sequence (DNA): TGTGCCAGCAGCTTAGAACTAGCGGGTCTCTATGAGCAGTTCTTC. Encoded protein: CASSLELAGLYEQFF.

CDR3: CASSPDQETQYF. CDR3 nucleotide sequence: TGTGCCAGTAGTCCTGACCAAGAGACCCAGTACTTC. The chain employs TRBV19 and TRBJ2-5; no firm D call. V lost 5 bases to trimming and J lost 0 bases, with 4 bases between them. The CDR3 totals 12 residues. From germline, CDR1 is LNHDA and CDR2 SQIVND (reference sequence).

The chain carries TRBV2 and TRBJ2-3; D not certain. The CDR3 is made up of 13 amino acids. In germline, CDR1 is SNHLY, CDR2 FYNNEI. Trimming left V 2 bases short and J 5 bases short, with 8 bases between. The DNA for the CDR3 is TGTGCCAGCAGTGAAATGAGAGAAGATACGCAGTATTTT. Encoded protein: CASSEMREDTQYF. The full variable domain, completed using reference TRBV2 and TRBJ2-3, is EPEVTQTPSHQVTQMGQEVILRCVPISNHLYFYWYRQILGQKVEFLVSFYNNEISEKSEIFDDQFSVERPDGSNFTLKIRSTKLEDSAMYFCASSEMREDTQYFGPGTRLTVL.

The chain combines TRBV30 with TRBJ2-7; 7 bases align to TRBD1. Germline loops: CDR1 GTSNPN, CDR2 SVGIG (reference sequence). Germline trimming cut 0 bases from V and 4 bases from J; bases unmatched to any gene: 12. This CDR3 spans 16 amino acids. The CDR3 nucleotides are TGTGCCTGGAGTGTACCCCCAACAGGGGCATCATACGAGCAGTACTTC. Its translation: CAWSVPPTGASYEQYF.

V and J are TRBV25-1 and TRBJ2-7; the D is unclear. The CDR3 runs to 12 residues. Germline values: CDR1 MGHDK, CDR2 SYGVNS. The V end lost 3 bases, the J end lost 2 bases, and 5 bases lay between the germline ends. The CDR3 bases are TGTGCCAGCAGTGATCACACCTACGAGCAGTACTTC. Translated, it gives CASSDHTYEQYF.

The chain carries TRBV7-9 and TRBJ1-2; D unresolved. Germline loops: CDR1 SEHNR, CDR2 FQNEAQ (reference sequence). The CDR3 is 14 residues long. The ends were cut back, 3 bases at V and 6 bases at J, with 14 bases in the middle. CDR3 sequence (DNA): TGTGCCAGCAGCTTCATCGACATAACAAATGGCTACACCTTC. Its protein product is CASSFIDITNGYTF.

The chain recombines TRBV29-1 with TRBJ1-1, with D possibly matching TRBD1 (5 bases). V was cut by 6 bases and J by 3 bases, with 17 bases left in between. The CDR3 is 14 amino acids. Germline V gives CDR1 SQVTM, CDR2 ANQGSEA. Written as DNA, the CDR3 is TGCAGCGTCCTCGGGGGGTGGGAGGACACTGAAGCTTTCTTT. Translation gives CSVLGGWEDTEAFF.

This rearrangement joins TRBV2 to TRBJ1-1, with D perhaps matching TRBD1 (5 bases). CDR3 length equals 16 residues. Deletions cut 7 bases from V and 0 bases from J, with 18 bases between. CDR1 SNHLY and CDR2 FYNNEI come from the germline V gene. The CDR3 DNA follows: TGTGCCAGCAAACTACCGCGGGGAGGGGTGAACACTGAAGCTTTCTTT. Translating gives CASKLPRGGVNTEAFF.